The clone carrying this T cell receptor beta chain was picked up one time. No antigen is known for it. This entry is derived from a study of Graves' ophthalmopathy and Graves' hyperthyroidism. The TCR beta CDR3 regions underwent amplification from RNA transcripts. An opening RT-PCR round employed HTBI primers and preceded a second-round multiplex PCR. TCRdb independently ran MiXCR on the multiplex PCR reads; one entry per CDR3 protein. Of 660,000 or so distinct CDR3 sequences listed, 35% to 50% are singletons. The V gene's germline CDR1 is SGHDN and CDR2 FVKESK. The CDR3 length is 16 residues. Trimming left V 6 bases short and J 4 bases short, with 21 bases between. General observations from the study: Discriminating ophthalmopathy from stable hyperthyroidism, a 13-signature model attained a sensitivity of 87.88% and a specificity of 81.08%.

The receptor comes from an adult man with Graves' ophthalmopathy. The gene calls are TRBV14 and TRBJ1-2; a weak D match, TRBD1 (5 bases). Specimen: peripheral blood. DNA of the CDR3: TGTGCCAGCAGTCCGTCCCCGGGGACCGGACTCTATGGCTACACCTTC. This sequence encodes CASSPSPGTGLYGYTF.